This T cell receptor beta chain originates from a study of human T cells and chemical hapten exposure. Stated time point: patch test 1, 2 weeks after DPC sensitization. Treatment in this sample: therapeutic diphenylcyclopropenone sensitization with weekly scalp DPC. V lost 5 bases to trimming and J lost 5 bases, with 13 bases between them. The germline CDR1 and CDR2 sequences are SGHTA and FQGNSA. This CDR3 has 13 amino acids. TCRdb analysed the RACE reads with MiXCR anew, one entry per CDR3 protein. This sample has about 120,000 distinct CDR3 sequences, with about an eighth found just once. This material consisted of whole blood, taken in connection with sensitization to the hapten diphenylcyclopropenone (DPC). The chain joins TRBV7-2 to TRBJ2-7; D remains ambiguous. The sequence was collected from a woman aged 50 to 60 with alopecia areata. Some clones in this sample may be carry-over from other donors' samples. CDR3 sequence reads: CASSRPNANEQYF. In DNA, the CDR3 is TGTGCCAGCAGCCGGCCTAATGCCAACGAGCAGTACTTC.